Presented here are 5 T cell receptor beta chains from one specimen sequenced in a study of blood T cell repertoires in COVID-19. Some clones are missing from TCRdb's copy, which holds only in-frame ones; the method was immunoSEQ multiplex PCR. The table includes some 230,000 clones, about 88% detected once. The sequencing sample was made of peripheral blood. These receptor sequences come from a man aged 35-49 years with acute or convalescent COVID-19.

In this sample, this clone turned up a few times. CDR3 protein: CASSSEGVGDSPLHF. The CDR3 bases are TGTGCCAGCAGCTCAGAGGGGGTTGGGGATTCACCCCTCCACTTT. J is TRBJ1-6 and V is TRBV6-5; the D gene is possibly TRBD1 (6 bases). The CDR3 runs 15 residues. Germline V gene data show CDR1 as MNHEY and CDR2 as SVGAGI. V was shortened by 6 bases and J by 8 bases, with 17 bases between the two germline ends.

The J gene is TRBJ1-1, the V gene TRBV6-5; TRBD1 agrees at 7 bases. The CDR3 is 14 amino acids. V shed 5 bases and J 0 bases; nucleotides not matched to a gene: 3. CDR1 and CDR2 (germline): MNHEY, SVGAGI. This CDR3 reads CASSRDRVNTEAFF. The DNA for the CDR3 is TGTGCCAGCAGTCGCGACAGGGTGAACACTGAAGCTTTCTTT.

This clone is a singleton in its sample. The V and J genes are TRBV12-3 or TRBV12-4 and TRBJ1-5, with a possible D match to TRBD1 (5 bases). V lost 7 bases, J lost 4 bases, and 8 bases lay in between. CDR3 length: 12 residues. The CDR3 region is CASTSGNQPQHF. CDR3 nucleotides: TGTGCCAGCACGTCAGGGAATCAGCCCCAGCATTTT.

This chain uses TRBV30 with TRBJ1-1; D is possibly TRBD1 (5 bases). Germline lookup yields CDR1 GTSNPN and CDR2 SVGIG (reference sequence). Trimming took off 3 bases at V and 4 bases at J, with 12 bases between the two ends. The length of the CDR3 is 13 residues. The CDR3 loop is CAWSVGALTEAFF. The CDR3 DNA is TGTGCCTGGAGCGTAGGGGCCCTCACTGAAGCTTTCTTT.

The chain employs TRBV28 and TRBJ1-2; 9 bases line up with TRBD1. The CDR3 contains 15 residues. Per the germline V gene, CDR1 is MDHEN and CDR2 is SYDVKM. V shed 6 bases, J shed 2 bases, and the junction held 7 bases outside the gene matches. The CDR3 DNA is TGTGCCAGCAGCTCGACCGGGACAGGGAACTATGGCTACACCTTC. It yields the protein CASSSTGTGNYGYTF.